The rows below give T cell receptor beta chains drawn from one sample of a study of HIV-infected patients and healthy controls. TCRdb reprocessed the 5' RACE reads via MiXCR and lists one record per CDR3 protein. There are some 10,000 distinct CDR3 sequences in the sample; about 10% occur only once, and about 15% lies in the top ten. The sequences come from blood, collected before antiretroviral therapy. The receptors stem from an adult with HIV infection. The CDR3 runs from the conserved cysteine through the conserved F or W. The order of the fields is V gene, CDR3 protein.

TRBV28 CASSLRTSVGELFF
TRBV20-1 CSATQGHGYEQYF
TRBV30 CAWRTGTGSNEQFF
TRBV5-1 CASSLPLGEAFF
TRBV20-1 CSAMAGKRPYEQYF
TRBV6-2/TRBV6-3 CASSFTRHSYEQYF
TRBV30 CAWSRKGLAGGEQFF
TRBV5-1 CASSLVLTGISPNTGELFF
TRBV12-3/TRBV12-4 CASRMDEKLFF
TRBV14 CASSQGSSGANVLTF
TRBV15 CASRGGRGYGYTF
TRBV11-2 CASSLGGSGTYEQYF
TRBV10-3 CAISAVTGELFF
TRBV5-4 CASSLRRENPHTQYF